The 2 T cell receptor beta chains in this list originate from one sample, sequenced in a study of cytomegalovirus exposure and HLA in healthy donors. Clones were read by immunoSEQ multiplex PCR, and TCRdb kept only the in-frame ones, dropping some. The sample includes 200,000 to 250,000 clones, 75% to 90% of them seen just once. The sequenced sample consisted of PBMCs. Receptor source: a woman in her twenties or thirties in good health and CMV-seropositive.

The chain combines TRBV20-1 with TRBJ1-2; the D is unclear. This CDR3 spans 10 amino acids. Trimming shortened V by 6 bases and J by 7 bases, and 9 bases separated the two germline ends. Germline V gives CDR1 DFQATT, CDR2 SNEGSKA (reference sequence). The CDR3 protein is CSASIRGYTF. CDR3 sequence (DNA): TGCAGTGCCTCAATCCGTGGCTACACCTTC.

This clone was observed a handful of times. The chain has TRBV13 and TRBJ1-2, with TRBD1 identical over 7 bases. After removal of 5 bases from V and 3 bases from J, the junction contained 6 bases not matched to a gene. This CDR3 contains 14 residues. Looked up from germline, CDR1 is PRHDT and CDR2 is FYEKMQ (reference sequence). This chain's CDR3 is CASSPRTGDYGYTF. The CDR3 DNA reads TGTGCCAGCAGCCCTCGGACAGGAGACTATGGCTACACCTTC.